The 15 T cell receptor beta chains below all came from one sample that was sequenced in a study of T cell repertoires in cytomegalovirus infection. One entry per CDR3 protein, called by TCRdb with MiXCR from the reads. Of roughly 49,000 distinct CDR3 sequences detected, approximately 22% appear once; the ten largest clones hold around 20%. No antigen has been identified for these receptors. Sequencing was performed on PBMCs, sequenced either directly or after in vitro stimulation (not recorded which). The receptors here all came from a human donor in good health (CMV status not recorded). Some clones in this sample may be carry-over from other donors' samples.

This clonotype was counted many times. The rearrangement joins TRBV28 to TRBJ2-1; possibly TRBD2 for D (6 bases). Trimming removed 6 bases from V and 8 bases from J, with 14 bases in between. The CDR3 runs to 13 residues. Germline-derived CDR1 and CDR2 are MDHEN and SYDVKM. The CDR3 DNA reads as TGTGCCAGCAGGGTGACGGGGAGGCATGAGCAGTTCTTC. This encodes CASRVTGRHEQFF.

V usage is TRBV20-1 and J usage is TRBJ2-1; 12 bases are shared with TRBD2. Germline V CDR1 and CDR2: DFQATT, SNEGSKA (reference sequence). V lost 8 bases and J lost 13; bases outside the gene matches: 18. The CDR3 consists of 15 residues. In nucleotides, the CDR3 is TGCAGTACTACCATTTGGGCTAGCGGGAGGGTTAGACAGTTCTTC. Translated, it gives CSTTIWASGRVRQFF.

The sample holds a few counts of this clonotype. The chain carries TRBV19 and TRBJ2-1; TRBD1 matches at 11 bases. Germline values: CDR1 LNHDA, CDR2 SQIVND (reference sequence). V shed 4 bases, J shed 4 bases, and the junction held 6 bases outside the gene matches. This CDR3 spans 16 amino acids. CDR3 loop: CASSTRTGGQYNEQFF. The CDR3 coding sequence is TGTGCCAGTAGTACTCGGACAGGGGGCCAATACAATGAGCAGTTCTTC.

V and J are TRBV12-3 or TRBV12-4 and TRBJ2-1, with 8 positions matching TRBD2. This CDR3 region has 15 residues. J lost 6 bases, V lost 6 bases, and 10 bases had no gene match. CDR3 in amino acids: CASRYGLARGNEQFF. The CDR3 DNA reads TGTGCCAGCAGGTACGGACTAGCTAGGGGCAATGAGCAGTTCTTC.

A few counts support this clonotype. V and J are TRBV25-1 and TRBJ2-3, with TRBD2 identical over 12 bases. The CDR3 runs 14 residues. V lost 10 bases and J lost 3; bases outside the gene matches: 5. Germline V gene data show CDR1 as MGHDK and CDR2 as SYGVNS. The CDR3 loop reads CATQTSGSTDTQYF. DNA of the CDR3: TGTGCCACCCAGACTAGCGGGAGTACAGATACGCAGTATTTT.

The rearrangement uses TRBV20-1 and TRBJ2-1; D is uncertain. Germline V CDR1 and CDR2: DFQATT, SNEGSKA (reference sequence). The CDR3 runs 15 residues. V was pared by 1 base and J by 0 bases, with 10 bases between. CDR3 DNA: TGCAGTGCTAGAGGATGGCGGAGCTCCTACAATGAGCAGTTCTTC. Its translation: CSARGWRSSYNEQFF.

This clonotype showed up many times. The chain has TRBV12-3 or TRBV12-4 and TRBJ1-6; D might be TRBD1 (6 bases). V was shortened by 7 bases and J by 10 bases, with 11 bases between the two germline ends. CDR3 length equals 12 residues. The CDR3 spells CASNKGGSPLHF. The CDR3 DNA reads TGTGCCAGCAATAAGGGGGGGTCACCCCTCCACTTT.

The chain joins TRBV12-3 or TRBV12-4 to TRBJ2-1; D may be TRBD1 (5 bases). Between the trimmed V and J ends, which lost 2 bases and 6 bases, there was a span of 11 bases. CDR3 length equals 14 residues. CDR3 nucleotides: TGTGCCAGCAGTTTAACAGGTCCCCTCAATGAGCAGTTCTTC. This gives the protein CASSLTGPLNEQFF.

The V call is TRBV5-1, the J call TRBJ2-7, with D unclear. The CDR3 totals 16 residues. Germline V lookup: CDR1 SGHRS, CDR2 YFSETQ. The V gene lost 1 base and the J gene lost 0 bases, with 14 bases spanning the gap. The DNA for the CDR3 is TGCGCCAGCAGCTTGAGGGCAGGCACGACCTCCTACGAGCAGTACTTC. This gives the protein CASSLRAGTTSYEQYF.

This clonotype has a handful of counts. This sequence joins TRBV6-2 or TRBV6-3 and TRBJ2-1; 13 bases are shared with TRBD2. V lost 5 bases to trimming and J lost 4 bases; unmatched junction nucleotides: 5. Germline CDR1 and CDR2: MNHEY and SVGEGT. The CDR3 spans 16 residues. The CDR3 DNA reads as TGTGCCAGCAGTGATCCGGGACTAGCGGGGTACAATGAGCAGTTCTTC. This sequence encodes CASSDPGLAGYNEQFF.

This clonotype was seen many times. The chain links TRBV7-2 to TRBJ1-6, with no clear D. Germline CDR1 reads SGHTA; CDR2 reads FQGNSA. This CDR3 is built from 16 residues. V was clipped by 5 bases and J by 2 bases, with 13 bases between them. The CDR3 reads CASSPRLSTYNSPLHF. DNA of the CDR3: TGTGCCAGCAGCCCACGACTGAGTACCTATAATTCACCCCTCCACTTT.

The rearrangement uses TRBV20-1 and TRBJ2-1; TRBD2 agrees at 10 bases. Looked up from germline, CDR1 is DFQATT and CDR2 is SNEGSKA (reference sequence). The CDR3 sequence is 15 residues long. The V gene end was trimmed by 0 bases and the J gene end by 8 bases; junction bases not matched to a gene: 7. The DNA for the CDR3 is TGCAGTGCTAGAGACCCAGCGGGGGGGCACGATGAGCAGTTCTTC. Its translation is CSARDPAGGHDEQFF.

The rearrangement uses TRBV9 and TRBJ2-7; 7 nucleotides align to TRBD1. CDR3 length: 16 residues. After removal of 2 bases from V and 7 bases from J, the junction contained 15 bases not matched to a gene. Looked up from germline, CDR1 is SGDLS and CDR2 is YYNGEE. Here the CDR3 DNA reads TGTGCCAGCAGCGTTCAACCAGGGGGAGACGTCGGAGAGCAGTACTTC. It encodes CASSVQPGGDVGEQYF.

The V and J genes are TRBV10-3 and TRBJ1-2; no clear D. Per the germline V gene, CDR1 is ENHRY and CDR2 is SYGVKD. This CDR3 has 14 amino acids. Trimming took off 5 bases at V and 13 bases at J, with 23 bases between the two ends. The CDR3 reads CAISNAGLLEGGTF. The CDR3 DNA reads TGTGCCATCAGTAATGCCGGACTGCTGGAGGGCGGCACCTTC.

V and J are TRBV20-1 and TRBJ2-5; 9 nucleotides align to TRBD1. Trimming took 2 bases from V and 2 from J; bases not matched to a gene: 9. Germline CDR1 and CDR2: DFQATT and SNEGSKA (reference sequence). The CDR3 extends over 16 amino acids. The CDR3 loop is CSARFLGQGIQETQYF. CDR3 nucleotide sequence: TGCAGTGCTAGATTCCTTGGACAGGGGATACAAGAGACCCAGTACTTC.